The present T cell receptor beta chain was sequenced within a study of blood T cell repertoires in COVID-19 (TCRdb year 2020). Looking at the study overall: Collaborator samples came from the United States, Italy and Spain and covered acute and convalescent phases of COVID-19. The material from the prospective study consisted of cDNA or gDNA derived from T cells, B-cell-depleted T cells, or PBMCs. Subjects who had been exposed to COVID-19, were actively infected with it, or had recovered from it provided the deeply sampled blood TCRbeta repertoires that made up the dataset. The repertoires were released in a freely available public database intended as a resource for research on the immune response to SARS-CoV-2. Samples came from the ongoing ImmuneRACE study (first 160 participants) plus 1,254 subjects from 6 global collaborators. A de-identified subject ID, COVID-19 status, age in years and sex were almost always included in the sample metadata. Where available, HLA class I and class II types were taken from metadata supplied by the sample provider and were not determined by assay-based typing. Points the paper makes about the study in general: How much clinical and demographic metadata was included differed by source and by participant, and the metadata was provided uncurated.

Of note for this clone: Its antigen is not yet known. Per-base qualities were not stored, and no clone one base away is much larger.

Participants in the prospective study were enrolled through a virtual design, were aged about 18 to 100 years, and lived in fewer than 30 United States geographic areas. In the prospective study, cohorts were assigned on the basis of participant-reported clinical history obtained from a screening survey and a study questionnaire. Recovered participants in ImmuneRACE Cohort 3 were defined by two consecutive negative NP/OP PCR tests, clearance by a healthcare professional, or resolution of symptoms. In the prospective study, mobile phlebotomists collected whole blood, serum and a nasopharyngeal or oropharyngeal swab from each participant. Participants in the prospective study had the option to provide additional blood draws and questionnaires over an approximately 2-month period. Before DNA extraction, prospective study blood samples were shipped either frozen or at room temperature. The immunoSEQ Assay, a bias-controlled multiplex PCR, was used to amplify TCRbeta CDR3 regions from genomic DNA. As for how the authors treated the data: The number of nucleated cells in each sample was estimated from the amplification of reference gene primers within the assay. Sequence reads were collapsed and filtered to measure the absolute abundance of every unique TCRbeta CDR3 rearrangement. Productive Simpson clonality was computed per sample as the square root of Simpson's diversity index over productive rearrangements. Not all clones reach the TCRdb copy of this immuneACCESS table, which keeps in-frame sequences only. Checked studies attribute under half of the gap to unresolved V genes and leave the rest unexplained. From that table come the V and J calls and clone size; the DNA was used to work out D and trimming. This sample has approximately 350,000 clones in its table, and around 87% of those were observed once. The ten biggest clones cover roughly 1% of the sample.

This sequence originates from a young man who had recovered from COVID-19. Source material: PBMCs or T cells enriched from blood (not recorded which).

The nucleotide sequence is given as TGTGCCAGCAGCTTCAAACCAGACACGGGCAATCAGCCCCAGCATTTT. The translation is CASSFKPDTGNQPQHF. The V and J segments used are TRBV5-6 and TRBJ1-5; the D segment cannot be called with confidence. The germline V gene yields SGHDT for CDR1 and YYEEEE for CDR2. Trimming removed 2 bases from V and 2 bases from J, leaving 14 bases between the germline ends. Its CDR3 holds 16 amino acids, cysteine through phenylalanine. Kept here is only the CDR3 DNA, which spans 48 bases and is read in frame from base 1. The reference TRBV5-6 and TRBJ1-5 proteins fill in what lies around the CDR3, so the full variable domain reads DAGVTQSPTHLIKTRGQQVTLRCSPKSGHDTVSWYQQALGQGPQFIFQYYEEEERQRGNFPDRFSGHQFPNYSSELNVNALLLGDSALYLCASSFKPDTGNQPQHFGDGTRLSIL.